Here is one T cell receptor (beta chain) with its context. The data originate from a study of shared clonotypes between healthy human individuals. CD45RO negativity and positive selection for CCR7 defined naive CD8 cells, a population that excluded terminally differentiated effector memory CD45RA+ cells. Profiled with immunoSEQ multiplex PCR; TCRdb holds only in-frame clones, not every one. The sample lists millions of clones, approximately 94% occurring once. Trimming stripped 8 bases from V and 1 base from J, with 11 bases between. Germline V gene lookup returns CDR1 SNHLY and CDR2 FYNNEI. The CDR3 runs to 13 residues.

The TCR comes from a man aged 18 to 30 in good health. Some clones in this sample may be carry-over from other donors' samples. The chain carries TRBV2 and TRBJ1-1, with a weak D call TRBD1 (5 bases). The specimen was naive CD8+ T cells from PBMCs. CDR3 DNA sequence: TGTGCCAGCGGGGGGGTCGAGAACACTGAAGCTTTCTTT. Its translation: CASGGVENTEAFF.